Listed below are T cell receptor beta chains from one sample, sequenced in a study of blood T cell repertoires in COVID-19. The repertoire was sequenced with immunoSEQ multiplex PCR; TCRdb's copy has only in-frame clones and lacks some. The table records 150,000 to 200,000 clones, 88% of them present only once. Sequenced material: peripheral blood. The source of these receptors is a human donor in a cohort sampled during active COVID-19. Both conserved end residues are part of each CDR3. A D gene is named only where the DNA matches it firmly. The size of a clone is reported for some rows only, either as once, few or many, or as a class for expanded clones.

D gene	V gene	clone size	J gene	CDR3 DNA	CDR3 protein
TRBD2	TRBV5-1	NA	TRBJ2-5	TGCGCCAGCGGCCCTTTTTTAGCGGGGGAGGAGACCCAGTACTTC	CASGPFLAGEETQYF
TRBD1	TRBV30	NA	TRBJ1-2	TGTGCCTGGAGTTCAGGGGGGTGGGGCTACACCTTC	CAWSSGGWGYTF
NA	TRBV5-6	NA	TRBJ2-7	TGTGCCAGCAGCTTGGGCGGGATAGGTCGGAGCTCCTACGAGCAGTACTTC	CASSLGGIGRSSYEQYF
NA	TRBV28	once	TRBJ1-5	TGTGCCAGCAGTTTGCCACTGGATCAGCCCCAGCATTTT	CASSLPLDQPQHF
TRBD2	TRBV2	NA	TRBJ2-3	TGTGCCAGCAGCCCCGGCGGGGGGCGCACAGATACGCAGTATTTT	CASSPGGGRTDTQYF
TRBD1	TRBV27	few	TRBJ1-5	TGTGCCAGCAGTGATACAGGGGTTAGCAATCAGCCCCAGCATTTT	CASSDTGVSNQPQHF
NA	TRBV7-2	NA	TRBJ2-1	TGTGCCAGCAGCTTAGGGGGGCTAGAAGAGCAGTTCTTC	CASSLGGLEEQFF
TRBD2	TRBV7-2	once	TRBJ2-3	TGTGCCAGCAGCTCTCCCCCGGGGGGACTCCCCACCACAGATACGCAGTATTTT	CASSSPPGGLPTTDTQYF
NA	TRBV6-5	NA	TRBJ2-1	TGTGCCAGCAGTTACACCGCAGGGCGGTATGAGCAGTTCTTC	CASSYTAGRYEQFF
NA	TRBV28	NA	TRBJ1-5	TGTGCCAGCAGTTTGCTCAGGATTAACCAGCCCCAGCATTTT	CASSLLRINQPQHF
TRBD2	TRBV10-1	NA	TRBJ2-5	TGCGCCAGCAGTGAGTCGACTAGCGGGGAAGAGACCCAGTACTTC	CASSESTSGEETQYF
TRBD1	TRBV6-6	NA	TRBJ1-1	TGTGCCAGCAGTTGGGACAGCAGCACTGAAGCTTTCTTT	CASSWDSSTEAFF
TRBD1	TRBV10-3	NA	TRBJ1-1	TGTGCCATCAGTTTGACAGGGGCGAACACTGAAGCTTTCTTT	CAISLTGANTEAFF
TRBD1	TRBV5-4	NA	TRBJ1-2	TGTGCCAGCAGCTCCCTGGGGACAGGGGGCGGTTATGGCTACACCTTC	CASSSLGTGGGYGYTF
TRBD1	TRBV7-9	NA	TRBJ1-6	TGTGCCAGCAGCACGAACAGGGGGGCCAATTCACCCCTCCACTTT	CASSTNRGANSPLHF